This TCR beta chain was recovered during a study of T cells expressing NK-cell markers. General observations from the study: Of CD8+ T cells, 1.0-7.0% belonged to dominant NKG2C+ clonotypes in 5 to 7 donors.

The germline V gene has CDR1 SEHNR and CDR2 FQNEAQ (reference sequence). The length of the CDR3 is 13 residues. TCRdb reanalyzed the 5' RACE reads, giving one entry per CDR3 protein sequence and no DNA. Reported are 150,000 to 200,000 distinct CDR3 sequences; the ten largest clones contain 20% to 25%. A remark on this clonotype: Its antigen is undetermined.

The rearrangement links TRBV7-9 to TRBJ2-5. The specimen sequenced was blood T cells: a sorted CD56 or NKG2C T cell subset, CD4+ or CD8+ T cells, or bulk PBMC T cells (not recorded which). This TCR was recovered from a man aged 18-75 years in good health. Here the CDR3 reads CASSTTIQETQYF.